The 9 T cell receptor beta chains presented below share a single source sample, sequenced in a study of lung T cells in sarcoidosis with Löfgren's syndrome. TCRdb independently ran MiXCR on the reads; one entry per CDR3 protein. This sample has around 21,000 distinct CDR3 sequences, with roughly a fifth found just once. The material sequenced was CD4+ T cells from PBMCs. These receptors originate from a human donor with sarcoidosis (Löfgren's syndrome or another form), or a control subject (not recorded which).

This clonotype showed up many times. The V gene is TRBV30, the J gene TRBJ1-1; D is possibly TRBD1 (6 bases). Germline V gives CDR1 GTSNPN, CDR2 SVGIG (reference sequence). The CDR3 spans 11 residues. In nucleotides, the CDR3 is TGTGCGGGGGCAGGGAACACTGAAGCTTTCTTT. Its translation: CAGAGNTEAFF.

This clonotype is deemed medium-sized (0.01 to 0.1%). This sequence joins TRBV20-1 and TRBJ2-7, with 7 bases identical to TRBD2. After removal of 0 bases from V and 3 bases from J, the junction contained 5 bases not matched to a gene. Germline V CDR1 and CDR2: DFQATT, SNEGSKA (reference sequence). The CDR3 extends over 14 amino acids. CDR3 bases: TGCAGTGCTAGAGACGGGGGGTGGAACTACGAGCAGTACTTC. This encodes CSARDGGWNYEQYF.

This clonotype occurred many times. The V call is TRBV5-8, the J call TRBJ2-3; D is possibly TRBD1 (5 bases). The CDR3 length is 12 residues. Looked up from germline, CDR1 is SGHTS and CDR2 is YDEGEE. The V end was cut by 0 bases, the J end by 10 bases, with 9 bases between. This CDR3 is CASSLEGLAQYF. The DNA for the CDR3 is TGTGCCAGCAGCTTGGAGGGGCTGGCGCAGTATTTT.

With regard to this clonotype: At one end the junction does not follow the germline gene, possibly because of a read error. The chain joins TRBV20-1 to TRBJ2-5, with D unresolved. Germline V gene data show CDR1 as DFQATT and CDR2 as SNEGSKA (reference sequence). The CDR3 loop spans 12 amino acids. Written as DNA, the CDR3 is TGCAGTGCTAGGTCATCTCAAGAGACCCAGCACTTC. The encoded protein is CSARSSQETQHF.

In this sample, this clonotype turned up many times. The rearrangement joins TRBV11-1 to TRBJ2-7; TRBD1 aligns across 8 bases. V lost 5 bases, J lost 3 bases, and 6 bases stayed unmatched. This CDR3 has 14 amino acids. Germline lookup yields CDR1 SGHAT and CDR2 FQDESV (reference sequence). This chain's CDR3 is CASSPGQGNYEQYF. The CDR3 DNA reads TGTGCCAGCAGCCCAGGACAGGGAAACTACGAGCAGTACTTC. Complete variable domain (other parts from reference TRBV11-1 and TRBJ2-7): EAEVAQSPRYKITEKSQAVAFWCDPISGHATLYWYRQILGQGPELLVQFQDESVVDDSQLPKDRFSAERLKGVDSTLKIQPAELGDSAMYLCASSPGQGNYEQYFGPGTRLTVT.

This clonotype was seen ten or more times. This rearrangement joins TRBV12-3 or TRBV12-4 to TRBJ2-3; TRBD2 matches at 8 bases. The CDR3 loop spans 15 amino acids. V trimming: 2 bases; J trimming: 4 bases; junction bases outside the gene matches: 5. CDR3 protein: CASSLPGLGADTQYF. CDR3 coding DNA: TGTGCCAGCAGTTTACCGGGACTAGGGGCAGATACGCAGTATTTT.

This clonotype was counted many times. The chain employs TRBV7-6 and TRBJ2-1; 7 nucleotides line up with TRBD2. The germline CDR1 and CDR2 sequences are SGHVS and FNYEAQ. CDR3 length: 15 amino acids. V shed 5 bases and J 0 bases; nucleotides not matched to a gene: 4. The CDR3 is CASSPSGSSYNEQFF. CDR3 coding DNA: TGTGCCAGCAGCCCTAGCGGAAGCTCCTACAATGAGCAGTTCTTC.

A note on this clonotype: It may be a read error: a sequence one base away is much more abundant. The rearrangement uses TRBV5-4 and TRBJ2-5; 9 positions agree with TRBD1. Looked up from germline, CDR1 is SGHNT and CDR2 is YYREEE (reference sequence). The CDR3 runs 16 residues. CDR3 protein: CAGSLDRGRGLETQYF. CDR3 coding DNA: TGTGCCGGCAGCTTGGACAGGGGCCGGGGGTTGGAGACCCAGTACTTC.

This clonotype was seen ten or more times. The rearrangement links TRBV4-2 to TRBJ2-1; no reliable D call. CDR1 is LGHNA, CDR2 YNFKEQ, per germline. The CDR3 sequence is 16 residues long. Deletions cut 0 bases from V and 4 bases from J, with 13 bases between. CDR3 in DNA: TGTGCCAGCAGCCAAGAAGTTTTTGGGCGTTACAATGAGCAGTTCTTC. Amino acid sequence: CASSQEVFGRYNEQFF.